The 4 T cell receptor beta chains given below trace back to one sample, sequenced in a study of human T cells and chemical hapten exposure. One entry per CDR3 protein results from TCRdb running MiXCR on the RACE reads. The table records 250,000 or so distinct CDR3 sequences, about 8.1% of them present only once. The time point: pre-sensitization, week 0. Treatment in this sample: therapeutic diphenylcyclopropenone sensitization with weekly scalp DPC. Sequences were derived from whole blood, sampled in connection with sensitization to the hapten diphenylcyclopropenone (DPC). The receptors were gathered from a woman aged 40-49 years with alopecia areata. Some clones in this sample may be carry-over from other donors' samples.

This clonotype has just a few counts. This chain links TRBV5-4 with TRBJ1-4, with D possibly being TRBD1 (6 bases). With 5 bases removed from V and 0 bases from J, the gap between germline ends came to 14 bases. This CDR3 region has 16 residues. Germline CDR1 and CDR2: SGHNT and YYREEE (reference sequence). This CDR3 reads CASSEDSPATNEKLFF. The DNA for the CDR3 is TGTGCCAGCAGTGAGGACAGCCCCGCAACTAATGAAAAACTGTTTTTT.

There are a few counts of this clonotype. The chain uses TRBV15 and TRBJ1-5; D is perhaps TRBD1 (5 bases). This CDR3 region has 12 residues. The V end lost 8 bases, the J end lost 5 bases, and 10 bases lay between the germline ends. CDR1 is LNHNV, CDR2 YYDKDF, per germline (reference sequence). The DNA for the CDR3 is TGTGCCACCGGAGGGGCCGATCAGCCCCAGCATTTT. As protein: CATGGADQPQHF.

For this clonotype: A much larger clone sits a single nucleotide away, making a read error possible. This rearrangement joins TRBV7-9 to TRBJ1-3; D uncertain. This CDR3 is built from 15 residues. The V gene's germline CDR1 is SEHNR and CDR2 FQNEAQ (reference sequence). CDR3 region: CASSLIRSSGNTVYF. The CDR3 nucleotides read TGTGCCAGCAGCTTAATCAGGAGCTCTGGAAACACCGTATATTTT.

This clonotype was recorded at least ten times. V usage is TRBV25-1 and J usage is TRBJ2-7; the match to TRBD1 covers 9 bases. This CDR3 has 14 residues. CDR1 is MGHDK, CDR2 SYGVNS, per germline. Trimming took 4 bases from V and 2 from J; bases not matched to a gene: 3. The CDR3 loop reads CASSVRQGAYEQYF. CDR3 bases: TGTGCCAGCAGTGTCCGACAGGGGGCCTACGAGCAGTACTTC.